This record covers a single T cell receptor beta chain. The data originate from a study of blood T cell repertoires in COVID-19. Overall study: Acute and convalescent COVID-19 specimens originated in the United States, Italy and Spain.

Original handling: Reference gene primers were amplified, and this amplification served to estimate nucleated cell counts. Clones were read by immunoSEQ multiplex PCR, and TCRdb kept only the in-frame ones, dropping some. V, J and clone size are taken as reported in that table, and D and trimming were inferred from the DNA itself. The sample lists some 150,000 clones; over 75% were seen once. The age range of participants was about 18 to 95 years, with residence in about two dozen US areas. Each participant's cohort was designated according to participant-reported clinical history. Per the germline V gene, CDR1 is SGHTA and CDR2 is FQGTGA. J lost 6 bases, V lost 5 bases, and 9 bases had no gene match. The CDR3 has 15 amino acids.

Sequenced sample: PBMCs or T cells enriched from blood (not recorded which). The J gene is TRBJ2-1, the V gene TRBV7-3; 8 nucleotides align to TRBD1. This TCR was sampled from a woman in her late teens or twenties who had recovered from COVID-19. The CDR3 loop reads CASSQGAGTVNEQFF. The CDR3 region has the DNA TGTGCCAGCAGCCAGGGGGCAGGGACGGTCAATGAGCAGTTCTTC. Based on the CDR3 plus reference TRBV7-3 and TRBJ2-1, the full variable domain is GAGVSQTPSNKVTEKGKYVELRCDPISGHTALYWYRQSLGQGPEFLIYFQGTGAADDSGLPNDRFFAVRPEGSVSTLKIQRTERGDSAVYLCASSQGAGTVNEQFFGPGTRLTVL.